Detailed here is one TCR beta chain. Its specificity is unknown. CDR3 length equals 14 residues. Germline V lookup: CDR1 SGHDT, CDR2 YYEEEE. The V end was cut by 2 bases, the J end by 3 bases, with 12 bases between. The entry originates in a study of cytomegalovirus exposure and HLA in healthy donors. Study-level findings and limits: Highly shared variants forming one cluster were likely a sequencing artifact.

The PCR was carried out with 60 Vbeta primers and 13 Jbeta primers. Method: immunoSEQ multiplex PCR; TCRdb's copy keeps in-frame clones and lacks some. The profile shows fewer than 250,000 clones, less than 80% of them singletons. This TCR was recovered from a girl aged 2-15 years in good health and CMV-seronegative. Material: PBMCs. The rearrangement joins TRBV5-6 to TRBJ2-7; D gene ambiguous. CDR3 DNA sequence: TGTGCCAGCAGCTTTATAGAAGCTAACTACGAGCAGTACTTC. It is translated as CASSFIEANYEQYF.